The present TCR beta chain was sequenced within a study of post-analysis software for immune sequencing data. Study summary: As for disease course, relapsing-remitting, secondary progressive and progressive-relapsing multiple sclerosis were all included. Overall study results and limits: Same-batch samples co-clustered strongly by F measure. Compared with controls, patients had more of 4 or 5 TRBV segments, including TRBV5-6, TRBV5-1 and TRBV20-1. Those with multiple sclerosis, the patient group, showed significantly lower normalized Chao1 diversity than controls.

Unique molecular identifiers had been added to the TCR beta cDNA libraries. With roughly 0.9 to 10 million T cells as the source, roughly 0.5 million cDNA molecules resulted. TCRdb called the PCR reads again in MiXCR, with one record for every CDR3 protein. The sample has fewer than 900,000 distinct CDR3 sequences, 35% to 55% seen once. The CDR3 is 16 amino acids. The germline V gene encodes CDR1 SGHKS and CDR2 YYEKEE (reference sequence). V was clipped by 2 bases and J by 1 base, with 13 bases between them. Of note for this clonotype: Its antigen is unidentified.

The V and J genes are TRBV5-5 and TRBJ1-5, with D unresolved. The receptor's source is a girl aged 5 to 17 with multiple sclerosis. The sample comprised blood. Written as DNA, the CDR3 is TGTGCCAGCAGCTTAACAACCCGGACCAGCAATCAGCCCCAGCATTTT. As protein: CASSLTTRTSNQPQHF.